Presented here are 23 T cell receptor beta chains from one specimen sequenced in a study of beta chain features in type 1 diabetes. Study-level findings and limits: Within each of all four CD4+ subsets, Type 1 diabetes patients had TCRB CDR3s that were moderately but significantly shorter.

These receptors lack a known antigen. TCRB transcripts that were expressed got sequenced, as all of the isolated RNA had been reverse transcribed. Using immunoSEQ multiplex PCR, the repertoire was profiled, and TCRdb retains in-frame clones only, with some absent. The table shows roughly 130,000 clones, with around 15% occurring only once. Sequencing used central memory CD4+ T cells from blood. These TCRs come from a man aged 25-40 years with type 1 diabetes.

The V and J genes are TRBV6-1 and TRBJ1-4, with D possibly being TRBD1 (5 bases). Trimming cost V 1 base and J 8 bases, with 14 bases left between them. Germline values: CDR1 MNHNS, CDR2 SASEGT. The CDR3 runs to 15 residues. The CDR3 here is CASSEGWRGGEKLFF. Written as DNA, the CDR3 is TGTGCCAGCAGTGAAGGTTGGAGGGGTGGCGAAAAACTGTTTTTT.

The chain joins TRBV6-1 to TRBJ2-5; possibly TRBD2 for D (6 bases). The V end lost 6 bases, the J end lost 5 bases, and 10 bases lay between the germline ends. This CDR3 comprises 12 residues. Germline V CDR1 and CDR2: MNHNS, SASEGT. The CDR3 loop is CASRLATETQYF. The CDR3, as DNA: TGTGCCAGCAGGCTAGCGACGGAGACCCAGTACTTC.

CDR3: CASSLSTEAFF. The CDR3 coding sequence is TGTGCCAGCAGCCTCTCGACTGAAGCTTTCTTT. V is TRBV11-3 and J is TRBJ1-1; D remains unclear. Germline V gene sequence: CDR1 SGHNT, CDR2 YENEEA. The CDR3 loop spans 11 amino acids. The V end lost 5 bases, the J end lost 5 bases, and 6 bases lay between the germline ends. Filled out from reference TRBV11-3 and TRBJ1-1, the complete variable domain reads EAGVVQSPRYKIIEKKQPVAFWCNPISGHNTLYWYLQNLGQGPELLIRYENEEAVDDSQLPKDRFSAERLKGVDSTLKIQPAELGDSAVYLCASSLSTEAFFGQGTRLTVV.

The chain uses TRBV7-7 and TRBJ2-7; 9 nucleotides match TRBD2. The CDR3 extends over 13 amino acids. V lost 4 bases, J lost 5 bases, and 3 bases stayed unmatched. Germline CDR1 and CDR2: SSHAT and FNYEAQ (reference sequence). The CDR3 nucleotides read TGTGCCAGCAGCTCCGGACTAGCGAACGAGCAGTACTTC. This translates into CASSSGLANEQYF.

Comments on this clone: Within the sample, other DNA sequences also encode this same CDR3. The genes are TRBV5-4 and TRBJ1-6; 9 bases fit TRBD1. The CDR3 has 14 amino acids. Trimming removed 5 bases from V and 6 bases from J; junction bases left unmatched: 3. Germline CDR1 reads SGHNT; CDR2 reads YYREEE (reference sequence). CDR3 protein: CASSSGQGNSPLHF. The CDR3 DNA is TGTGCCAGCAGTTCGGGACAGGGTAATTCACCCCTCCACTTT.

CDR3 sequence (DNA): TGCAGCGTTGAAAGGCTAGCTGAGACCCAGTACTTC. Protein sequence: CSVERLAETQYF. The rearrangement uses TRBV29-1 and TRBJ2-5, with D maybe TRBD2 (5 bases). Germline V lookup: CDR1 SQVTM, CDR2 ANQGSEA. V was shortened by 2 bases and J by 5 bases, with 9 bases between the two germline ends. The CDR3 covers 12 residues.

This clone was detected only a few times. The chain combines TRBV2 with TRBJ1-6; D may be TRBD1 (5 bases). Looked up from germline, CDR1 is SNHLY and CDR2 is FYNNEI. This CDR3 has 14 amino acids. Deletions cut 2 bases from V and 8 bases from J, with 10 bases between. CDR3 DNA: TGTGCCAGCAGTGAACAGGGCAGGGATTCACCCCTCCACTTT. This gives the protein CASSEQGRDSPLHF.

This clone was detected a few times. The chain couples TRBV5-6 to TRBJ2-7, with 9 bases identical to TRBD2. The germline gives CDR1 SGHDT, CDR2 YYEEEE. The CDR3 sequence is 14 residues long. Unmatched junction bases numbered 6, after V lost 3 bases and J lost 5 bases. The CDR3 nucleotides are TGTGCCAGCAGCTCCAGCGGGGGGAGCGACGAGCAGTACTTC. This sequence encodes CASSSSGGSDEQYF. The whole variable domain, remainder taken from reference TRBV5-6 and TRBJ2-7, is DAGVTQSPTHLIKTRGQQVTLRCSPKSGHDTVSWYQQALGQGPQFIFQYYEEEERQRGNFPDRFSGHQFPNYSSELNVNALLLGDSALYLCASSSSGGSDEQYFGPGTRLTVT.

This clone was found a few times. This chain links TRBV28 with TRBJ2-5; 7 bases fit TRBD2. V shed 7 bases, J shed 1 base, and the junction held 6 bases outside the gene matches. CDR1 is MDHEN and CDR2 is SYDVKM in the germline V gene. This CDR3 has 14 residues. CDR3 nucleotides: TGTGCCAGCAAATATGGCGGGAGCCAAGAGACCCAGTACTTC. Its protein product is CASKYGGSQETQYF.

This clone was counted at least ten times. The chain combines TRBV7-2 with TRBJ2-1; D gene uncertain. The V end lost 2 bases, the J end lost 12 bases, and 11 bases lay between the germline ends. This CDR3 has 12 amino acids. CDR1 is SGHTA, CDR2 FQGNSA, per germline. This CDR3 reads CASSLLGLWQFF. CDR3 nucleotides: TGTGCCAGCAGCTTATTAGGGCTTTGGCAGTTCTTC. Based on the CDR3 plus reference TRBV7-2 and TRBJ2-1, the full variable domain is GAGVSQSPSNKVTEKGKDVELRCDPISGHTALYWYRQSLGQGLEFLIYFQGNSAPDKSGLPSDRFSAERTGGSVSTLTIQRTQQEDSAVYLCASSLLGLWQFFGPGTRLTVL.

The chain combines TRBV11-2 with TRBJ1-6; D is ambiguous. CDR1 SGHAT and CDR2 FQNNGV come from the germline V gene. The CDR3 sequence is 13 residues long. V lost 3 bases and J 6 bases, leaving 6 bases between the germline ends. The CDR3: CASSFLLNSPLHF. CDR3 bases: TGTGCCAGCAGCTTCCTCCTTAATTCACCCCTCCACTTT.

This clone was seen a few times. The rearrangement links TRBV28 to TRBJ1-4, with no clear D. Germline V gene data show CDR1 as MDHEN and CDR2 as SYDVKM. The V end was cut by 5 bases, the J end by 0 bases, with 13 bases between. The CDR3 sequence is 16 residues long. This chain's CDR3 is CASSEIVGATNEKLFF. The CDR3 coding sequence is TGTGCCAGCAGTGAGATAGTAGGTGCAACTAATGAAAAACTGTTTTTT.

The CDR3 protein is CATHWASGTGELFF. As DNA, the CDR3 is TGTGCCACCCACTGGGCTAGCGGGACGGGGGAGCTGTTTTTT. The genes are TRBV7-2 and TRBJ2-2, with TRBD2 matching 9 bases. The CDR3 is 14 residues long. Germline V gene lookup returns CDR1 SGHTA and CDR2 FQGNSA. J was trimmed by 8 bases and V by 10 bases; bases with no gene match: 11.

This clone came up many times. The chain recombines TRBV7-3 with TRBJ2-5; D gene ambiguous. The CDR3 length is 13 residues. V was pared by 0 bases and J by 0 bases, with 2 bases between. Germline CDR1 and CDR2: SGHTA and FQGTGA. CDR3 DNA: TGTGCCAGCAGCTTAACGTACCAAGAGACCCAGTACTTC. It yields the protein CASSLTYQETQYF.

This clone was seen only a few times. CDR3 in amino acids: CASSAGFQPQHF. In DNA, the CDR3 is TGTGCCAGCAGTGCGGGGTTTCAGCCCCAGCATTTT. J is TRBJ1-5 and V is TRBV2; D not resolved. Germline V lookup: CDR1 SNHLY, CDR2 FYNNEI. V was clipped by 4 bases and J by 6 bases, with 7 bases between them. The CDR3 consists of 12 residues. The full variable domain, with the rest looked up from reference TRBV2 and TRBJ1-5, is EPEVTQTPSHQVTQMGQEVILRCVPISNHLYFYWYRQILGQKVEFLVSFYNNEISEKSEIFDDQFSVERPDGSNFTLKIRSTKLEDSAMYFCASSAGFQPQHFGDGTRLSIL.

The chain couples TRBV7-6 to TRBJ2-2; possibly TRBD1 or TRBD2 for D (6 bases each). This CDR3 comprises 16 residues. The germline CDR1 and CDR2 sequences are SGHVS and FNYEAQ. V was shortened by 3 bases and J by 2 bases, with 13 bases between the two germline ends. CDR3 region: CASSFRGGTNTGELFF. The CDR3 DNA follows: TGTGCCAGCAGCTTTAGAGGAGGGACAAACACCGGGGAGCTGTTTTTT.

CDR3 coding DNA: TGTGCCAGCAGCGCCCTAGGTAGGGGCTACACCTTC. It translates to CASSALGRGYTF. This chain connects TRBV5-6 to TRBJ1-2; D unclear. Germline CDR1 is SGHDT and CDR2 is YYEEEE. V was pared by 4 bases and J by 8 bases, with 12 bases between. The CDR3 is 12 amino acids. Based on the CDR3 plus reference TRBV5-6 and TRBJ1-2, the full variable domain is DAGVTQSPTHLIKTRGQQVTLRCSPKSGHDTVSWYQQALGQGPQFIFQYYEEEERQRGNFPDRFSGHQFPNYSSELNVNALLLGDSALYLCASSALGRGYTFGSGTRLTVV.

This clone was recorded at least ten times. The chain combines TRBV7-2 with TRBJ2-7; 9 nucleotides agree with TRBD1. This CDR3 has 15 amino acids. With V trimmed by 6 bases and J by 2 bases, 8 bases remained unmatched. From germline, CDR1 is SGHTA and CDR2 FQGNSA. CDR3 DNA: TGTGCCAGCAGGGCGACCGGGACAGGGCCCTACGAGCAGTACTTC. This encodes CASRATGTGPYEQYF.

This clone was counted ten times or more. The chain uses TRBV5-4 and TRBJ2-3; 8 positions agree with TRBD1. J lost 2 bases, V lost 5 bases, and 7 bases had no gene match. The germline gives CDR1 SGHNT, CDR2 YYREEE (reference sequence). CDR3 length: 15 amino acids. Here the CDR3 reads CASSRDRQVTDTQYF. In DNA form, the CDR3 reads TGTGCCAGCAGTCGGGACAGGCAAGTCACAGATACGCAGTATTTT. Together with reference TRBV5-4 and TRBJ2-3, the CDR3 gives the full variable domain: ETGVTQSPTHLIKTRGQQVTLRCSSQSGHNTVSWYQQALGQGPQFIFQYYREEENGRGNFPPRFSGLQFPNYSSELNVNALELDDSALYLCASSRDRQVTDTQYFGPGTRLTVL.

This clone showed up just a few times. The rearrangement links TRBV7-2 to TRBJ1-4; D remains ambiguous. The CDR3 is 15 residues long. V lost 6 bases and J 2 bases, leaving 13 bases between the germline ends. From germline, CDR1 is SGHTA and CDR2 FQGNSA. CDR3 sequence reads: CASSQSWSTNEKLFF. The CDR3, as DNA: TGTGCCAGCAGTCAATCGTGGAGTACTAATGAAAAACTGTTTTTT.

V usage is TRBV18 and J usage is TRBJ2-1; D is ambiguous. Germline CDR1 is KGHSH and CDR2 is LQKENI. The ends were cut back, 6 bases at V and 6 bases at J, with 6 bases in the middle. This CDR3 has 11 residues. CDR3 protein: CASSNGNEQFF. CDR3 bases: TGTGCCAGCTCGAATGGCAATGAGCAGTTCTTC. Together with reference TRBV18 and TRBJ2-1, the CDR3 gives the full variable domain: NAGVMQNPRHLVRRRGQEARLRCSPMKGHSHVYWYRQLPEEGLKFMVYLQKENIIDESGMPKERFSAEFPKEGPSILRIQQVVRGDSAAYFCASSNGNEQFFGPGTRLTVL.

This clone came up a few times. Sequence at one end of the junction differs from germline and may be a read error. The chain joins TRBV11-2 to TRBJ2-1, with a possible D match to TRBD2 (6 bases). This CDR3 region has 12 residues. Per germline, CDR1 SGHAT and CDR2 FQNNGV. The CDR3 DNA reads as TGTGCCAGCAGCTTAGATACGAGGAGGGAGATCTTC. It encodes CASSLDTRREIF.

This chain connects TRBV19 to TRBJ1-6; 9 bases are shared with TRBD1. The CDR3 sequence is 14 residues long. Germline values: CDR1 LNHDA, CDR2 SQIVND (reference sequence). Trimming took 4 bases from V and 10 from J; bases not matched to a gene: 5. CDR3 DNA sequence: TGTGCCAGTAGTACCACAGGGGGCGAATCACCCCTCCACTTT. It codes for CASSTTGGESPLHF. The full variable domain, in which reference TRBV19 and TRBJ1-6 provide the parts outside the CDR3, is DGGITQSPKYLFRKEGQNVTLSCEQNLNHDAMYWYRQDPGQGLRLIYYSQIVNDFQKGDIAEGYSVSREKKESFPLTVTSAQKNPTAFYLCASSTTGGESPLHFGNGTRLTVT.